This section outlines one T cell receptor (beta chain) sequence together with its context. The antigen is not known. These data come from a study of shared clonotypes between healthy human individuals. The study's findings and limits: Few donors restricted represented genetic and exposure-history diversity. Clonotypes that were shared across a handful of donors made up roughly 5% of naive CD4 clonotypes.

V was pared by 0 bases and J by 6 bases, with 17 bases between. This CDR3 is 17 amino acids long. The V gene's germline CDR1 is ENHRY and CDR2 SYGVKD. CD45RO-negative, CCR7-selected cells formed the naive CD8 fraction, which excluded terminally differentiated effector memory CD45RA+ cells. In replicate PCRs of sorted subsets, 150 to 200 ng DNA, approximately 30,000 T cell genomes, was used. Sequenced by immunoSEQ multiplex PCR; TCRdb stores in-frame clones only, minus some. The repertoire holds about 2.1 million clones, with 93% as singletons. V gene TRBV10-3 combines with J gene TRBJ2-2; a weak D match, TRBD1 (6 bases). Sequencing was performed on naive CD8+ T cells from PBMCs. This receptor was identified in a man younger than 35 in good health. Some clones in this sample may be carry-over from other donors' samples. The CDR3 loop reads CAISESASRGRAGELFF. The DNA for the CDR3 is TGTGCCATCAGTGAGTCGGCTTCCAGGGGTCGGGCCGGGGAGCTGTTTTTT.